This T cell receptor (beta chain) was observed in a study of shared clonotypes between healthy human individuals. Naive-designated CD8 cells lacked CD45RO, were positively enriched for CCR7, and omitted terminally differentiated effector memory CD45RA+ cells. Assay: immunoSEQ multiplex PCR; the TCRdb copy retains only in-frame clones and omits some. The table shows some 2 million clones, with just under 95% occurring only once. Notes on this clone: The antigen is undetermined.

This CDR3 is 15 amino acids long. Looked up from germline, CDR1 is LNHDA and CDR2 is SQIVND (reference sequence). Trimming took 5 bases from V and 0 from J; bases not matched to a gene: 4. Study results and caveats: The low donor count limited represented genetic and exposure-history diversity.

This TCR was recovered from a young man in good health. V gene TRBV19 combines with J gene TRBJ2-3; 8 bases are a match to TRBD2. Sequencing used naive CD8+ T cells sorted from blood. The CDR3 protein is CASSFSGTSTDTQYF. For the CDR3, the DNA is TGTGCCAGTAGTTTTAGCGGGACTAGCACAGATACGCAGTATTTT.